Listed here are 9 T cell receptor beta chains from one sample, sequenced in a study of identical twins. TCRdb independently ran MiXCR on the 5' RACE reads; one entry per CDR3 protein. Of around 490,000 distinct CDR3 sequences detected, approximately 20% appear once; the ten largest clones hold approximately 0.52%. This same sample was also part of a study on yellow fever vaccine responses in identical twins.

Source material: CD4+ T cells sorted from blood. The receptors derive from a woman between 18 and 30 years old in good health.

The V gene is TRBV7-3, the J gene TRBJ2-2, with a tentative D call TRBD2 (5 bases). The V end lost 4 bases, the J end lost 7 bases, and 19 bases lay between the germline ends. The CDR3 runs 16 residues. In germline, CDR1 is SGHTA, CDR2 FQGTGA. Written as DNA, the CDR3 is TGTGCCAGCAGCTCCGACCCCGGGCCTGCGGGCGGGGAGCTGTTTTTT. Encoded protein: CASSSDPGPAGGELFF.

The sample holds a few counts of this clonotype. The CDR3 spells CASSENEANTGELFF. The CDR3 nucleotides are TGTGCCAGCAGTGAAAATGAGGCGAACACCGGGGAGCTGTTTTTT. The chain joins TRBV2 to TRBJ2-2, with unresolved D. Germline-derived CDR1 and CDR2 are SNHLY and FYNNEI. V was cut by 2 bases and J by 0 bases, with 7 bases left in between. The CDR3 totals 15 residues. The full variable domain, its missing parts supplied by reference TRBV2 and TRBJ2-2, is EPEVTQTPSHQVTQMGQEVILRCVPISNHLYFYWYRQILGQKVEFLVSFYNNEISEKSEIFDDQFSVERPDGSNFTLKIRSTKLEDSAMYFCASSENEANTGELFFGEGSRLTVL.

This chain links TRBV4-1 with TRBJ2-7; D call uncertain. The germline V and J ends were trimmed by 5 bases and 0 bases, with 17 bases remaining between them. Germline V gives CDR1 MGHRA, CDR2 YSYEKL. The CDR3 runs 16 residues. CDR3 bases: TGCGCCAGCAGCGGGGTTCTGACAAAGGACTCCTACGAGCAGTACTTC. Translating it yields CASSGVLTKDSYEQYF.

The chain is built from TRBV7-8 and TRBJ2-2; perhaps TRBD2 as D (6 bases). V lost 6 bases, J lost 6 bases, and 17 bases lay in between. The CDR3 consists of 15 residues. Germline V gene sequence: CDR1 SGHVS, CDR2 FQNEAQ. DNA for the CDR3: TGTGCCAGCAGGGGGGGACGGACCTTAGCCGGGGAGCTGTTTTTT. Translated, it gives CASRGGRTLAGELFF. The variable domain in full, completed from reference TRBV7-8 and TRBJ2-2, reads GAGVSQSPRYKVAKRGQDVALRCDPISGHVSLFWYQQALGQGPEFLTYFQNEAQLDKSGLPSDRFFAERPEGSVSTLKIQRTQQEDSAVYLCASRGGRTLAGELFFGEGSRLTVL.

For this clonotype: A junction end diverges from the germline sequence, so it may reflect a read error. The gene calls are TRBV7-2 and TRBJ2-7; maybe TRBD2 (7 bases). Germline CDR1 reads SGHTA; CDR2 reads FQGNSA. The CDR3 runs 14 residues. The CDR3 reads CASSRTGGSSEQYF. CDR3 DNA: TGTGCCAGCAGCCGAACGGGGGGCTCCTCCGAGCAGTACTTC.

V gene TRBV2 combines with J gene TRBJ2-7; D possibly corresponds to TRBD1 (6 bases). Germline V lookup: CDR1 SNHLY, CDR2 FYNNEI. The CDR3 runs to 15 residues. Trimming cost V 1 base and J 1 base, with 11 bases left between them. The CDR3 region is CASSEEGGGSYEQYF. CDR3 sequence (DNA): TGTGCCAGCAGTGAAGAAGGGGGTGGGTCCTACGAGCAGTACTTC.

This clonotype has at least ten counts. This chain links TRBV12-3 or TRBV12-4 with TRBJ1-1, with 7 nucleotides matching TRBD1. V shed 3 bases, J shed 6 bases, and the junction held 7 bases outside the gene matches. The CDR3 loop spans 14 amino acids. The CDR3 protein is CASSFRQGVSEAFF. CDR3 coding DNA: TGTGCCAGCAGTTTTCGGCAGGGGGTTTCTGAAGCTTTCTTT.

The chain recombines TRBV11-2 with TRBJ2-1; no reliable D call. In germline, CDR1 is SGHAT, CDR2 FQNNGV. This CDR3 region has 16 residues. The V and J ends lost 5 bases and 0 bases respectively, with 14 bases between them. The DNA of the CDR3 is TGTGCCAGCAGCCCCCTGACCGGGCACTCCTACAATGAGCAGTTCTTC. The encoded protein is CASSPLTGHSYNEQFF.

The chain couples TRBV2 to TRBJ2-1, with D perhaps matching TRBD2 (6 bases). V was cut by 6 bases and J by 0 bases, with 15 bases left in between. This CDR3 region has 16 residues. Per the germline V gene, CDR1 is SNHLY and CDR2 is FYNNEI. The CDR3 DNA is TGTGCCAGCAGGGGCCTAGCGTTAAGCTCCTACAATGAGCAGTTCTTC. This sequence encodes CASRGLALSSYNEQFF. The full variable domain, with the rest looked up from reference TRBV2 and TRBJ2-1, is EPEVTQTPSHQVTQMGQEVILRCVPISNHLYFYWYRQILGQKVEFLVSFYNNEISEKSEIFDDQFSVERPDGSNFTLKIRSTKLEDSAMYFCASRGLALSSYNEQFFGPGTRLTVL.